This entry concerns a single T cell receptor (beta chain). Its antigen is unknown. This sample was included in a study of breast tumors, draining lymph nodes, adjacent tissues. Trimming cost V 6 bases and J 3 bases; bases outside gene matches: 10. This CDR3 is built from 15 residues. CDR1 MNHEY and CDR2 SVGAGI come from the germline V gene. TCRdb reprocessed the multiplex PCR reads via MiXCR and lists one record per CDR3 protein. Counted here are roughly 80,000 distinct CDR3 sequences, around 20% occurring once; the ten biggest clones make up 2.4%. Breast cancer patients provided tissue from their axillary draining lymph nodes. Study-wide findings and caveats: Compared with basal-like, luminal-like tumors shared significantly more repertoire with nontumor tissue.

Sequenced: axillary lymph node tissue. This TCR was sampled from a female donor with breast cancer. Some clones in this sample may be carry-over from other donors' samples. The genes are TRBV6-5 and TRBJ2-5; 7 bases are shared with TRBD1. The CDR3 is CASSPDRDSEETQYF. CDR3 DNA sequence: TGTGCCAGCAGCCCCGACAGGGATAGTGAAGAGACCCAGTACTTC.